The rows below give T cell receptor beta chains drawn from one sample of a study of shared clonotypes between healthy human individuals. Clones were read by immunoSEQ multiplex PCR, and TCRdb kept only the in-frame ones, dropping some. Of some 630,000 clones in the sample, roughly 95% were seen once. The sequenced sample was naive CD8+ T cells sorted from blood. All receptors come from a young woman in good health. Each CDR3 is given with its conserved first and last residue. The D gene is left open where the match is weak. The size entry is marked missing in some rows and otherwise reads once, few, many or a size class.

D gene: -
clone size: -
J gene: TRBJ2-7
V gene: TRBV27
CDR3 DNA: TGTGCCAGCAGTTTAGAGGGGATGAGCTCCTACGAGCAGTACTTC
CDR3 protein: CASSLEGMSSYEQYF

D gene: TRBD2
clone size: once
J gene: TRBJ2-7
V gene: TRBV9
CDR3 DNA: TGTGCCAGCAGCGGGGGACCGGGACTAGCGGGTTACGAGCAGTACTTC
CDR3 protein: CASSGGPGLAGYEQYF

D gene: -
clone size: few
J gene: TRBJ1-1
V gene: TRBV19
CDR3 DNA: TGTGCCAGTAGTATTTCCAGGGTGGCTGAAGCTTTCTTT
CDR3 protein: CASSISRVAEAFF

D gene: -
clone size: -
J gene: TRBJ1-1
V gene: TRBV27
CDR3 DNA: TGTGCCAGCAGTTATTTTGGGACGGCTGAAGCTTTCTTT
CDR3 protein: CASSYFGTAEAFF

D gene: TRBD1
clone size: -
J gene: TRBJ1-1
V gene: TRBV5-4
CDR3 DNA: TGTGCCAGCAGCTCGGGACAGGGTGGCACTGAAGCTTTCTTT
CDR3 protein: CASSSGQGGTEAFF

D gene: TRBD1
clone size: -
J gene: TRBJ2-3
V gene: TRBV6-1
CDR3 DNA: TGTGCCAGCAGTGTATGGGACAGGGAGGCTGATACGCAGTATTTT
CDR3 protein: CASSVWDREADTQYF

D gene: -
clone size: -
J gene: TRBJ2-7
V gene: TRBV5-1
CDR3 DNA: TGCGCCAGCAGCTTAAGGATTGGAGGCTACGAGCAGTACTTC
CDR3 protein: CASSLRIGGYEQYF

D gene: -
clone size: -
J gene: TRBJ2-6
V gene: TRBV13
CDR3 DNA: TGTGCCAGCAGCCCCCAGGGATCTGGGGCCAACGTCCTGACTTTC
CDR3 protein: CASSPQGSGANVLTF

D gene: TRBD1
clone size: -
J gene: TRBJ1-5
V gene: TRBV28
CDR3 DNA: TGTGCCAGCAGTTTAGGGACAGGGTATCAGCCCCAGCATTTT
CDR3 protein: CASSLGTGYQPQHF

D gene: -
clone size: -
J gene: TRBJ1-1
V gene: TRBV27
CDR3 DNA: TGTGCCAGCAGGACCGGGGCCCGTCGTGGCACTGAAGCTTTCTTT
CDR3 protein: CASRTGARRGTEAFF